This TCR beta chain is from a study of human T cells and chemical hapten exposure. Study outcomes and limitations: Alopecia in the donors means their immune response may deviate from healthy people's.

The V end lost 5 bases, the J end lost 0 bases, and 13 bases lay between the germline ends. The CDR3 consists of 15 residues. TCRdb re-called the RACE reads through MiXCR, storing one row per CDR3 protein. Found here are 250,000 or so distinct CDR3 sequences, around 9.3% of them singletons; the top ten hold 2.3%. As regards this clonotype: Its antigen remains unidentified.

Time point denoted: pre-sensitization, week 0. Treatment defined: therapeutic diphenylcyclopropenone sensitization with weekly scalp DPC. The receptor's source is a woman aged 40 to 49 with alopecia areata. Some clones in this sample may be carry-over from other donors' samples. The material sequenced was whole blood, taken in connection with sensitization to the hapten diphenylcyclopropenone (DPC). The rearrangement links TRBV12-3 or TRBV12-4 to TRBJ1-1, with D perhaps matching TRBD1 (6 bases). CDR3 sequence: CASSPARQVNTEAFF. In DNA form, the CDR3 reads TGTGCCAGCAGTCCCGCTCGACAGGTGAACACTGAAGCTTTCTTT.